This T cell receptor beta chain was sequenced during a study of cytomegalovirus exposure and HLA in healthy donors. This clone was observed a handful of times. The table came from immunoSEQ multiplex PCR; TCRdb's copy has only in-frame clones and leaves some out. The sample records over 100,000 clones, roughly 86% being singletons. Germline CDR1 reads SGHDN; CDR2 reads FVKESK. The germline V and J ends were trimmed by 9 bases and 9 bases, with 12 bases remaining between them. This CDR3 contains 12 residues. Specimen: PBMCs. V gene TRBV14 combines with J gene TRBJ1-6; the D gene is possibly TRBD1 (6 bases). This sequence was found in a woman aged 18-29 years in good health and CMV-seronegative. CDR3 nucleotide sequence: TGTGCCAGTAGGGGGTACGGTTCACCCCTCCACTTT. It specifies CASRGYGSPLHF.